These 29 T cell receptor beta chains share one sample of origin, sequenced in a study of blood T cell repertoires in COVID-19. Only in-frame clones appear in the TCRdb table, and some are missing; sequencing was by immunoSEQ multiplex PCR. The table includes more than 140,000 clones, just over 85% detected once. What was sequenced was peripheral blood. Receptors originate from a woman in her sixties or seventies with acute or convalescent COVID-19.

The chain couples TRBV28 to TRBJ1-5, with 7 bases matching TRBD1. The germline V gene encodes CDR1 MDHEN and CDR2 SYDVKM. The V and J ends lost 6 bases and 4 bases, in that order; junction bases with no gene match: 12. The CDR3 consists of 16 residues. Written as DNA, the CDR3 is TGTGCCAGCAGCCCCTTAGAGGGGGCGATTAATCAGCCCCAGCATTTT. This translates into CASSPLEGAINQPQHF.

The V and J genes are TRBV18 and TRBJ1-2; 7 bases are a match to TRBD1. J was trimmed by 7 bases and V by 2 bases; bases with no gene match: 7. The CDR3 has 14 amino acids. Germline V gene sequence: CDR1 KGHSH, CDR2 LQKENI. The CDR3 spells CASSPSTGFGGYTF. The CDR3, as DNA: TGTGCCAGCTCACCATCGACAGGGTTCGGTGGCTACACCTTC.

This sequence joins TRBV28 and TRBJ1-2; D may be TRBD1 (5 bases). Trimming removed 2 bases at V and 4 bases at J, with 8 bases between. Germline CDR1 is MDHEN and CDR2 is SYDVKM. The CDR3 loop spans 13 amino acids. CDR3 in amino acids: CASSLNRFYGYTF. DNA of the CDR3: TGTGCCAGCAGTTTAAACAGGTTCTATGGCTACACCTTC.

The chain is built from TRBV5-1 and TRBJ2-2; 8 bases fit TRBD2. The CDR3 is made up of 15 amino acids. Germline lookup yields CDR1 SGHRS and CDR2 YFSETQ. The junction had 8 bases not matched to a gene; V was cut back by 1 base and J by 9 bases. DNA for the CDR3: TGCGCCAGCAGCTTGTTGCGGGGGGCCGCCAGGGAGCTGTTTTTT. Its translation: CASSLLRGAARELFF.

This clone was seen just once. V usage is TRBV5-1 and J usage is TRBJ1-1, with D tentatively TRBD1 (5 bases). Between the trimmed V and J ends, which lost 4 bases and 1 base, there was a span of 14 bases. This CDR3 is 15 amino acids long. Germline V gives CDR1 SGHRS, CDR2 YFSETQ. The CDR3: CASSQAGSRNTEAFF. CDR3 bases: TGCGCCAGCAGCCAGGCAGGGTCCCGGAACACTGAAGCTTTCTTT.

The chain recombines TRBV21-1 with TRBJ1-5. TRBV21-1 counts as a pseudogene. This CDR3 is 17 amino acids long. The CDR3, as DNA: TGTGCCAGCAGTTACCAGAGGGCCTGGGCTAGCAATCAGCCCCAGCATTTT. Its protein product is CASSYQRAWASNQPQHF.

The chain recombines TRBV2 with TRBJ2-5, with 7 nucleotides matching TRBD1. V shed 10 bases, J shed 0 bases, and the junction held 5 bases outside the gene matches. Looked up from germline, CDR1 is SNHLY and CDR2 is FYNNEI. The length of the CDR3 is 13 residues. The CDR3 nucleotides read TGTGCCACCTGTGGACAGGACCAAGAGACCCAGTACTTC. Amino acid sequence: CATCGQDQETQYF.

This clone has a handful of counts. V usage is TRBV19 and J usage is TRBJ2-7; maybe TRBD1 (5 bases). This CDR3 has 14 amino acids. Trimming pared 5 bases from V and 5 bases from J, leaving 16 bases between. Germline V lookup: CDR1 LNHDA, CDR2 SQIVND (reference sequence). CDR3 bases: TGTGCCAGTAGTTCCCGTACAGGCTTCGACGAGCAGTACTTC. It translates to CASSSRTGFDEQYF.

The chain combines TRBV3-1 (or the pseudogene TRBV3-2) with TRBJ2-2, with TRBD2 matching 11 bases. From germline, CDR1 is LGHDT and CDR2 YNNKEL (reference sequence). This CDR3 is built from 16 residues. Trimming at V came to 4 bases and at J to 1 base, leaving 2 bases not matched to a gene. The CDR3 is CASSPTSGRNTGELFF. For the CDR3, the DNA is TGTGCCAGCAGCCCAACTAGCGGGAGGAACACCGGGGAGCTGTTTTTT.

In nucleotides, the CDR3 is TGTGCCAGCAGCCGACAGCTTAATGAAAAACTGTTTTTT. Amino acid sequence: CASSRQLNEKLFF. V usage is TRBV6-5 and J usage is TRBJ1-4, with D tentatively TRBD1 (5 bases). The CDR3 runs 13 residues. The V gene's germline CDR1 is MNHEY and CDR2 SVGAGI. Trimming took off 6 bases at V and 4 bases at J, with 9 bases between the two ends.

The genes are TRBV12-3 or TRBV12-4 and TRBJ2-3, with TRBD1 as a possible D gene (6 bases). The CDR3 sequence is 13 residues long. Trimming removed 7 bases from V and 4 bases from J, with 12 bases in between. The CDR3 is CASNPTGPDTQYF. Here the CDR3 DNA reads TGTGCCAGCAACCCGACAGGACCAGATACGCAGTATTTT.

The J gene is TRBJ1-2, the V gene TRBV29-1; no clear D gene. Per germline, CDR1 SQVTM and CDR2 ANQGSEA. V lost 4 bases to trimming and J lost 7 bases, with 13 bases between them. The CDR3 sequence is 12 residues long. The CDR3 DNA reads TGCAGCGTTGGGGCAGTTAACCTTGGCTACACCTTC. It yields the protein CSVGAVNLGYTF.

The rearrangement joins TRBV6-6 to TRBJ2-1; 8 bases are shared with TRBD1. J was trimmed by 2 bases and V by 6 bases; bases with no gene match: 6. The CDR3 length is 15 residues. Germline-derived CDR1 and CDR2 are MNHNY and SVGAGI (reference sequence). The CDR3 loop is CASSRQGITYNEQFF. The CDR3, as DNA: TGTGCCAGCAGCCGACAGGGGATTACCTACAATGAGCAGTTCTTC.

The chain combines TRBV4-1 with TRBJ1-6; D is uncertain. The CDR3 runs 16 residues. CDR1 is MGHRA, CDR2 YSYEKL, per germline. The ends were cut back, 3 bases at V and 0 bases at J, with 9 bases in the middle. Written as DNA, the CDR3 is TGCGCCAGCAGCCAGTCATGGAGCTCCTATAATTCACCCCTCCACTTT. Protein sequence: CASSQSWSSYNSPLHF.

The chain links TRBV5-6 to TRBJ1-1; 8 bases match TRBD1. The CDR3 loop spans 16 amino acids. Germline assignment: CDR1 SGHDT and CDR2 YYEEEE. Trimming removed 0 bases from V and 1 base from J; junction bases left unmatched: 5. The CDR3 here is CASSLGPGTGNTEAFF. The CDR3 DNA is TGTGCCAGCAGCTTGGGCCCGGGGACAGGGAACACTGAAGCTTTCTTT.

The V call is TRBV6-5, the J call TRBJ1-5, with 8 bases fitting TRBD1. Trimming took 6 bases from V and 6 from J; bases not matched to a gene: 10. The CDR3 loop spans 15 amino acids. Germline V CDR1 and CDR2: MNHEY, SVGAGI. CDR3 sequence (DNA): TGTGCCAGCAGCTGGGACAGGCTGGGCGGTCAGCCCCAGCATTTT. Its protein product is CASSWDRLGGQPQHF.

The V gene is TRBV2, the J gene TRBJ2-1; TRBD2 is a possible D gene (5 bases). The CDR3 loop spans 11 amino acids. From germline, CDR1 is SNHLY and CDR2 FYNNEI. V was pared by 4 bases and J by 15 bases, with 13 bases between. The CDR3 protein is CASSVAGHRFF. The DNA of the CDR3 is TGTGCCAGCAGTGTGGCGGGCCATCGGTTCTTC.

The rearrangement uses TRBV28 and TRBJ2-3, with unresolved D. Germline CDR1 and CDR2: MDHEN and SYDVKM. V lost 5 bases and J lost 0, with 9 bases in between. This CDR3 contains 14 residues. The CDR3 region is CASSPFPSTDTQYF. The CDR3 DNA sequence: TGTGCCAGCAGTCCCTTTCCTAGCACAGATACGCAGTATTTT.

The chain uses TRBV5-1 and TRBJ2-3; TRBD2 matches at 15 bases. V dropped 6 bases and J dropped 6; count of bases not matched to a gene: 8. Germline V gives CDR1 SGHRS, CDR2 YFSETQ. This CDR3 contains 16 residues. CDR3 loop: CASTLGLAGGRDTQYF. The CDR3 nucleotides are TGCGCCAGCACCCTTGGACTAGCGGGGGGGCGCGATACGCAGTATTTT. The full variable domain, with the rest looked up from reference TRBV5-1 and TRBJ2-3, is KAGVTQTPRYLIKTRGQQVTLSCSPISGHRSVSWYQQTPGQGLQFLFEYFSETQRNKGNFPGRFSGRQFSNSRSEMNVSTLELGDSALYLCASTLGLAGGRDTQYFGPGTRLTVL.

The chain links TRBV9 to TRBJ2-7; 10 bases fit TRBD2. The V gene end was trimmed by 3 bases and the J gene end by 3 bases; junction bases not matched to a gene: 6. CDR1 is SGDLS, CDR2 YYNGEE, per germline. The CDR3 spans 15 residues. CDR3 in DNA: TGTGCCAGCAGCGGGACTAGCGGAACCCTCTACGAGCAGTACTTC. It yields the protein CASSGTSGTLYEQYF.

The chain uses TRBV24-1 and TRBJ1-2, with 7 bases aligning to TRBD1. Losses at the gene ends were 1 base for V and 4 bases for J; bases not matched to a gene: 5. This CDR3 region has 15 residues. From germline, CDR1 is KGHDR and CDR2 SFDVKD. The CDR3 protein is CATSDFWGQTYGYTF. In nucleotides, the CDR3 is TGTGCCACCAGTGATTTCTGGGGACAGACCTATGGCTACACCTTC.

This rearrangement joins TRBV30 to TRBJ1-2; D ambiguous. The CDR3 length is 14 residues. With 0 bases removed from V and 7 bases from J, the gap between germline ends came to 15 bases. Germline CDR1 GTSNPN, CDR2 SVGIG (reference sequence). The CDR3 DNA reads TGTGCCTGGAGTGTAGGTGGGGAGCGGTCTGGCTACACCTTC. Its translation is CAWSVGGERSGYTF.

CDR3 DNA: TGTGCCAGCAGTTTAGTTCAACAGGGACAAGAGACCCAGTACTTC. Its protein product is CASSLVQQGQETQYF. V usage is TRBV28 and J usage is TRBJ2-5, with a tentative D call TRBD1 (6 bases). CDR1 and CDR2 from the germline V gene are MDHEN and SYDVKM. Trimming took 2 bases from V and 2 from J, leaving 12 bases between them. The CDR3 covers 15 residues. Complete variable domain (other parts from reference TRBV28 and TRBJ2-5): DVKVTQSSRYLVKRTGEKVFLECVQDMDHENMFWYRQDPGLGLRLIYFSYDVKMKEKGDIPEGYSVSREKKERFSLILESASTNQTSMYLCASSLVQQGQETQYFGPGTRLLVL.

V and J are TRBV3-1 (or the pseudogene TRBV3-2) and TRBJ1-4; TRBD1 aligns across 7 bases. CDR3 length: 15 residues. Germline-derived CDR1 and CDR2 are LGHDT and YNNKEL (reference sequence). Trimming took 5 bases from V and 2 from J; bases not matched to a gene: 5. Written as DNA, the CDR3 is TGTGCCAGCAGCACCCCCAGGGGGACTAATGAAAAACTGTTTTTT. Its translation is CASSTPRGTNEKLFF.

V is TRBV5-1 and J is TRBJ1-1; D ambiguous. This CDR3 has 16 residues. In germline, CDR1 is SGHRS, CDR2 YFSETQ. Trimming removed 7 bases from V and 1 base from J, with 20 bases in between. The CDR3 DNA follows: TGCGCCAGCTGCCCCGGGCTTGGACGGGAGAACACTGAAGCTTTCTTT. It codes for CASCPGLGRENTEAFF.

The chain is built from TRBV24-1 and TRBJ2-5, with a weak D call TRBD1 (6 bases). In germline, CDR1 is KGHDR, CDR2 SFDVKD. The CDR3 has 14 residues. Trimming removed 9 bases from V and 4 bases from J, with 17 bases in between. CDR3 in amino acids: CATGSGTLRETQYF. DNA of the CDR3: TGTGCCACCGGTTCCGGGACACTTAGAGAGACCCAGTACTTC.

This rearrangement joins TRBV19 to TRBJ2-7, with D possibly being TRBD1 (5 bases). Germline assignment: CDR1 LNHDA and CDR2 SQIVND (reference sequence). V was trimmed by 1 base and J by 4 bases, leaving 17 bases between them. The length of the CDR3 is 16 residues. Written as DNA, the CDR3 is TGTGCCAGTAGTATAGTTTCGGGTTGGGGCGCATACGAGCAGTACTTC. Its translation: CASSIVSGWGAYEQYF.

This CDR3 is CASIAQATPNSPLHF. CDR3 bases: TGTGCCAGCATTGCGCAGGCCACTCCTAATTCACCCCTCCACTTT. The chain is built from TRBV28 and TRBJ1-6; no clear D gene. V shed 7 bases and J shed 6 bases, with 16 bases lying between them. The germline V gene encodes CDR1 MDHEN and CDR2 SYDVKM. CDR3 size: 15 residues.

This chain links TRBV24-1 with TRBJ2-3; 13 positions agree with TRBD2. The CDR3 has 17 residues. Germline CDR1 is KGHDR and CDR2 is SFDVKD. V trimming: 6 bases; J trimming: 1 base; junction bases outside the gene matches: 6. CDR3 sequence: CATSPRGTSGGTDTQYF. The DNA of the CDR3 is TGTGCCACCAGTCCCCGAGGGACTAGCGGGGGCACAGATACGCAGTATTTT.